Listed below are T cell receptor beta chains from one sample, sequenced in a study of blood T cell repertoires in COVID-19. Profiled with immunoSEQ multiplex PCR; TCRdb holds only in-frame clones, not every one. The sample contains fewer than 350,000 clones, about 85% of which appear only once. Sequenced input: PBMCs or T cells enriched from blood (not recorded which). These receptor sequences come from a woman aged 45-60 years who had recovered from COVID-19. Both conserved end residues are part of each CDR3. A D gene is named only where the DNA matches it firmly. Size tells how often a clone was seen (once, few, many) or the class of an expanded clone, and some rows leave it out.

CASSFPGGSYEQYF,TGTGCCAGCAGCTTTCCAGGGGGCTCCTACGAGCAGTACTTC,.,TRBJ2-7,TRBD1,TRBV7-2
CASSLQGLETQYF,TGTGCCAGCAGCCTACAGGGTTTAGAGACCCAGTACTTC,.,TRBJ2-5,.,TRBV12-3/TRBV12-4
CASSQEGALRPQHF,TGCGCCAGCAGTCAAGAGGGGGCGCTGAGGCCCCAGCATTTT,.,TRBJ1-5,TRBD1,TRBV23-1
CASSQARDMNTEAFF,TGTGCCAGCAGCCAAGCGAGGGATATGAACACTGAAGCTTTCTTT,.,TRBJ1-1,.,TRBV3-1/TRBV3-2
CAWSRQTGRNGYTF,TGTGCCTGGAGTCGACAGACAGGGAGGAATGGCTACACCTTC,.,TRBJ1-2,TRBD1,TRBV30
CASSNTGNYGYTF,TGTGCCAGTAGTAACACAGGGAACTATGGCTACACCTTC,.,TRBJ1-2,.,TRBV19
CASSFNVNTGELFF,TGTGCCAGCAGCTTCAATGTGAACACCGGGGAGCTGTTTTTT,.,TRBJ2-2,.,TRBV7-8
CASSSAGTAKTYEQYF,TGTGCCAGCAGTTCGGCGGGGACAGCTAAAACCTACGAGCAGTACTTC,.,TRBJ2-7,.,TRBV28
CASSRTNTNEQFF,TGTGCCAGCAGCAGAACAAACACCAATGAGCAGTTCTTC,.,TRBJ2-1,.,TRBV28
CATRNSGGLETQYF,TGTGCCACCCGTAATAGCGGGGGGTTAGAGACCCAGTACTTC,.,TRBJ2-5,TRBD2,TRBV6-5
CASSWKVAGGPDTQYF,TGTGCCAGCAGCTGGAAAGTAGCGGGAGGGCCGGATACGCAGTATTTT,.,TRBJ2-3,TRBD2,TRBV7-2
CASSQDWASSYNEQFF,TGTGCCAGCAGCCAAGATTGGGCCAGCTCCTACAATGAGCAGTTCTTC,.,TRBJ2-1,.,TRBV3-1/TRBV3-2
CASSYGRLAGGPPTGELFF,TGTGCCAGCAGTTACGGGCGGCTAGCGGGAGGGCCGCCCACCGGGGAGCTGTTTTTT,once,TRBJ2-2,TRBD2,TRBV6-2/TRBV6-3
CASSIGSDRAQETQYF,TGTGCCAGTAGTATTGGGTCGGACAGGGCCCAAGAGACCCAGTACTTC,.,TRBJ2-5,TRBD1,TRBV19
CASSLTGVSTDTQYF,TGTGCCAGCTCACTAACGGGGGTGAGCACAGATACGCAGTATTTT,.,TRBJ2-3,.,TRBV18
CASSLTSGQPQHF,TGTGCCAGCAGTTTAACTTCCGGGCAGCCCCAGCATTTT,.,TRBJ1-5,.,TRBV27
CASSPALAGGAYEQYF,TGTGCCAGCAGTCCAGCCCTGGCGGGGGGTGCCTACGAGCAGTACTTC,few,TRBJ2-7,TRBD2,TRBV28
CASSLNPRETQYF,TGTGCCAGCAGCTTAAATCCTAGAGAGACCCAGTACTTC,once,TRBJ2-5,.,TRBV7-3
CSVLAGVNTGELFF,TGCAGCGTTTTAGCGGGAGTAAACACCGGGGAGCTGTTTTTT,.,TRBJ2-2,TRBD2,TRBV29-1
CAIRTSGELYEQYF,TGTGCCATCAGAACTAGCGGAGAGCTGTACGAGCAGTACTTC,.,TRBJ2-7,TRBD2,TRBV10-3
CASSPGVLNTGELFF,TGTGCCAGTAGTCCCGGGGTCTTAAACACCGGGGAGCTGTTTTTT,once,TRBJ2-2,.,TRBV19
CASVEGAWGYTF,TGTGCCAGCGTAGAGGGGGCGTGGGGCTACACCTTC,.,TRBJ1-2,TRBD1,TRBV28
CASSLGQGGGNTIYF,TGTGCCAGCAGCTTAGGACAGGGAGGCGGAAACACCATATATTTT,.,TRBJ1-3,TRBD1,TRBV7-2
CASSWGGPLLTYNEQFF,TGTGCCAGCAGTTGGGGGGGACCGTTACTTACCTACAATGAGCAGTTCTTC,.,TRBJ2-1,TRBD2,TRBV28
CASSLSMSNQPQHF,TGTGCCAGCAGTTTATCCATGAGCAATCAGCCCCAGCATTTT,.,TRBJ1-5,.,TRBV27
CASRGLAGHEQFF,TGTGCCAGCAGGGGACTAGCGGGTCATGAGCAGTTCTTC,.,TRBJ2-1,TRBD2,TRBV5-8
CASSTGQYQETQYF,TGCGCCAGCAGCACTGGACAGTACCAAGAGACCCAGTACTTC,.,TRBJ2-5,.,TRBV5-1
CASSQGELGYTF,TGTGCCAGCAGCCAAGGCGAGCTCGGCTACACCTTC,once,TRBJ1-2,.,TRBV3-1/TRBV3-2
CASSMDREETQYF,TGTGCCAGTAGTATGGACAGAGAAGAGACCCAGTACTTC,once,TRBJ2-5,.,TRBV19
CAWTDAGVEQFF,TGTGCCTGGACGGATGCAGGGGTTGAGCAGTTCTTC,.,TRBJ2-1,.,TRBV30
CASSLARGGELFF,TGTGCCAGCAGTTTAGCCCGAGGAGGGGAGCTGTTTTTT,.,TRBJ2-2,.,TRBV12-3/TRBV12-4
CASSITSGSYEQYF,TGTGCCAGTAGTATAACTAGCGGGAGTTACGAGCAGTACTTC,.,TRBJ2-7,TRBD2,TRBV19
CASSLVAAPGNEQFF,TGTGCCAGCAGCTTAGTGGCGGCCCCTGGGAATGAGCAGTTCTTC,once,TRBJ2-1,.,TRBV11-2
CASSLGEGVDKLFF,TGTGCCAGCAGCTTAGGAGAGGGGGTGGATAAACTGTTTTTT,.,TRBJ1-4,.,TRBV11-2
CASSSQGHRLAGGHTDTQYF,TGTGCCAGCAGCTCGCAAGGCCATAGACTAGCGGGGGGACACACAGATACGCAGTATTTT,.,TRBJ2-3,TRBD2,TRBV9
CATRRGGPGNEQFF,TGTGCCACCCGTAGAGGAGGGCCGGGCAATGAGCAGTTCTTC,.,TRBJ2-1,.,TRBV15
CASSSLATGDEKLFF,TGTGCCAGCAGCTCCTTGGCCACCGGGGATGAAAAACTGTTTTTT,.,TRBJ1-4,.,TRBV7-6
CATSRDRGTGELFF,TGTGCCACCAGCAGGGACAGGGGGACCGGGGAGCTGTTTTTT,.,TRBJ2-2,TRBD1,TRBV15
CASSQVLRGSLAKNIQYF,TGTGCCAGCAGCCAAGTCCTAAGGGGAAGCTTAGCCAAAAACATTCAGTACTTC,once,TRBJ2-4,.,TRBV4-2
CAWSRGLNTGELFF,TGTGCCTGGAGTCGTGGACTTAACACCGGGGAGCTGTTTTTT,.,TRBJ2-2,.,TRBV30